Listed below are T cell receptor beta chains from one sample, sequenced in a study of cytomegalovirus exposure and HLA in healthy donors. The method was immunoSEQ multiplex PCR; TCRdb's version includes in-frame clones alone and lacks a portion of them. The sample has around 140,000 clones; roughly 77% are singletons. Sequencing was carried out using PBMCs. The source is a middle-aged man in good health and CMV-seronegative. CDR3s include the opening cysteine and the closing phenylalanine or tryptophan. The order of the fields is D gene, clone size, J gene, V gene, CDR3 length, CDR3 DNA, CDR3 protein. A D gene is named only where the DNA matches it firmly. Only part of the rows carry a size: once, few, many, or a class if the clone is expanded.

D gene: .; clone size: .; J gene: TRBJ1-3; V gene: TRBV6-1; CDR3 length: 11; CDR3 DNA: TGTGCCAGCACCCAAGGAAACACCATATATTTT; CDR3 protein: CASTQGNTIYF
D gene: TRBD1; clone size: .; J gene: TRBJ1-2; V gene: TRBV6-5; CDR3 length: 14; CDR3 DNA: TGTGCCAGCAGTTACACGGGACAGGGCGTTGGCTACACCTTC; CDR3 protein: CASSYTGQGVGYTF
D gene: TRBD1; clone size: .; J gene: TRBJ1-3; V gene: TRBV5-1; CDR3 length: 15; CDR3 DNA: TGCGCCAGCAGCTTGGACAGGGGATCTGGAAACACCATATATTTT; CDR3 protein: CASSLDRGSGNTIYF
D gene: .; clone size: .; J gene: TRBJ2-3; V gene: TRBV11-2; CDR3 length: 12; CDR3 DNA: TGTGCCAGCAGCCGGGTTACAGATACGCAGTATTTT; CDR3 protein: CASSRVTDTQYF
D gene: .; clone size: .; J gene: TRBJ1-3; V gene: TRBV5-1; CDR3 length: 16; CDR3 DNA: TGCGCCAGCAGCTTGACTCAGGCCCTCTCTGGAAACACCATATATTTT; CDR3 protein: CASSLTQALSGNTIYF
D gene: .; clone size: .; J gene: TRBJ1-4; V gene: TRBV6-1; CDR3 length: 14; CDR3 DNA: TGTGCCAGCAGTTCCAGGGAAGGTATTGAAAAACTGTTTTTT; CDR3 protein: CASSSREGIEKLFF
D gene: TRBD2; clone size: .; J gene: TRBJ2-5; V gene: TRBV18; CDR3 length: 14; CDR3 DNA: TGTGCCAGCTCACCAAGGCGGGGGGGAGAGACCCAGTACTTC; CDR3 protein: CASSPRRGGETQYF
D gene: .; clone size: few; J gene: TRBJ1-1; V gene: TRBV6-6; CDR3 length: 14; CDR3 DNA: TGTGCCAGCACCCTGACGGGGGGCGGCACTGAAGCTTTCTTT; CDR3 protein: CASTLTGGGTEAFF
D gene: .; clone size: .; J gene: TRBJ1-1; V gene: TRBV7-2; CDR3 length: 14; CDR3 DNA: TGTGCCAGCAGGGCCGGGGACTCGACCACTGAAGCTTTCTTT; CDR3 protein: CASRAGDSTTEAFF
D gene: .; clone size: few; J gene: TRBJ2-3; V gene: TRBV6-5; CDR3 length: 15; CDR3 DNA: TGTGCCAGCAGTTACTCTGGGGCTAGCACAGATACGCAGTATTTT; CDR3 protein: CASSYSGASTDTQYF
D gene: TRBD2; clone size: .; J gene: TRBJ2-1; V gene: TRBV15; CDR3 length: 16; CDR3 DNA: TGTGCCACCAGCACCTTAGCGGGGCTCTCCTACAATGAGCAGTTCTTC; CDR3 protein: CATSTLAGLSYNEQFF
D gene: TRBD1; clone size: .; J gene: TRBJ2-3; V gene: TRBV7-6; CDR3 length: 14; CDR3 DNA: TGTGCCAGCAGCTGGGACAGGTCCACAGATACGCAGTATTTT; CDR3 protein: CASSWDRSTDTQYF
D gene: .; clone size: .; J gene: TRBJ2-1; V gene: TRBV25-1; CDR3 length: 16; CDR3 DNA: TGTGCCAGCAGTGAATCCTTCCTTCGAGGGCTGAATGAGCAGTTCTTC; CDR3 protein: CASSESFLRGLNEQFF
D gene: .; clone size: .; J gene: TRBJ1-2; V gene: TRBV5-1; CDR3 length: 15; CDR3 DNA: TGCGCCAGCAGCCACGGACAGTCCGTAGGCTATGGCTACACCTTC; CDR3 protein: CASSHGQSVGYGYTF
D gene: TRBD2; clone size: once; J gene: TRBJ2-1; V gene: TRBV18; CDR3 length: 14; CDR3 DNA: TGTGCCAGCTCACCCGCGGGGGGCTACAATGAGCAGTTCTTC; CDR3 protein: CASSPAGGYNEQFF
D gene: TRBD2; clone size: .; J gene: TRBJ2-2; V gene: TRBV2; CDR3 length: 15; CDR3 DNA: TGTGCCAGCAGTGCTAGCGGGGAAAACACCGGGGAGCTGTTTTTT; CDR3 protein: CASSASGENTGELFF
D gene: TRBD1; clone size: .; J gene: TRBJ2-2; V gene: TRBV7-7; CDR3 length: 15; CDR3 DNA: TGTGCCAGCAGCTCCGACAGGGCCTACACCGGGGAGCTGTTTTTT; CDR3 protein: CASSSDRAYTGELFF
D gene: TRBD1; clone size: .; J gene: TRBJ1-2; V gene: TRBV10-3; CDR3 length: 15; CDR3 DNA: TGTGCCATCCGGGGAGACAGGGGTTTTGACTATGGCTACACCTTC; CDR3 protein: CAIRGDRGFDYGYTF
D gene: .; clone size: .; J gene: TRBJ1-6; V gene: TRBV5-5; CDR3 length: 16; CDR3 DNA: TGTGCCAGCAGCCTCGAGAGATCCTCCTATAATTCACCCCTCCACTTT; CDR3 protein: CASSLERSSYNSPLHF
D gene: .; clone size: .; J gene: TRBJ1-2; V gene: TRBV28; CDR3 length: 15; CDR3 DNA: TGTGCCAGCAGTTTTTTCGGGGAAAGCCCTGATGGCTACACCTTC; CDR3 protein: CASSFFGESPDGYTF
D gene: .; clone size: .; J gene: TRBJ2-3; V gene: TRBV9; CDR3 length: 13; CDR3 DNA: TGTGCCAGCAGCGGGGGGCCCACAGATACGCAGTATTTT; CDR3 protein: CASSGGPTDTQYF
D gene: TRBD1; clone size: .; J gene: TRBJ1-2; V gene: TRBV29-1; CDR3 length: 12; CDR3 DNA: TGCAGCGTTATGGGACAGGGAGGTGGCTACACCTTC; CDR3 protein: CSVMGQGGGYTF
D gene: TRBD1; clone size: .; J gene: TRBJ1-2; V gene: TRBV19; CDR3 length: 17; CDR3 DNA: TGTGCCAGTAGTCCTTCGGGACAGGGGGCTCGGTACTATGGCTACACCTTC; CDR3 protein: CASSPSGQGARYYGYTF
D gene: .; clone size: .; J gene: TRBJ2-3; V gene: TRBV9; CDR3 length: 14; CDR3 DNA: TGTGCCAGCAGCCAGGAGGTTAACACAGATACGCAGTATTTT; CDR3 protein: CASSQEVNTDTQYF
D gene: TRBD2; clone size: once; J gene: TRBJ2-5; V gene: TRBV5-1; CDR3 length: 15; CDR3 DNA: TGCGCCAGCAGCTTGGAAACTAGCGGGGGGGAGACCCAGTACTTC; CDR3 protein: CASSLETSGGETQYF
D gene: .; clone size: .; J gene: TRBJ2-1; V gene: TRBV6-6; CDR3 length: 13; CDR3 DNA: TGTGCCAGCAGTTTGGGACACTACAATGAGCAGTTCTTC; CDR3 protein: CASSLGHYNEQFF
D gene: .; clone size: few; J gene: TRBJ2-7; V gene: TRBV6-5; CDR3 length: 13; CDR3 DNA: TGTGCCAGCAGGAGGTCAGTTTCCAACGAGCAGTACTTC; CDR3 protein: CASRRSVSNEQYF
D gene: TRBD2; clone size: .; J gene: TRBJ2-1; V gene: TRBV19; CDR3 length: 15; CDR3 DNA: TGTGCCAGTAGTCCCGGACTAGCTAAAAGGGATGAGCAGTTCTTC; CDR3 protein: CASSPGLAKRDEQFF
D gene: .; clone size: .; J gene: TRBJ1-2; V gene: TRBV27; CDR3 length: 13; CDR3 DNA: TGTGCCAGCAGGACGCAGGGGATCCGAGGCTACACCTTC; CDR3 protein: CASRTQGIRGYTF
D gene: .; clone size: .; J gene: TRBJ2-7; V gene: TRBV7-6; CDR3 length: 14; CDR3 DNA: TGTGCCAGCAGCTACAGGGACCGCCCTGGCGAGCAGTACTTC; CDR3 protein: CASSYRDRPGEQYF
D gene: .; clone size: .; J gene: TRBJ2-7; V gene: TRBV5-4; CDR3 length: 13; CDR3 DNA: TGTGCCAGCAGCCACGGGGACTCCTACGAGCAGTACTTC; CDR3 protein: CASSHGDSYEQYF
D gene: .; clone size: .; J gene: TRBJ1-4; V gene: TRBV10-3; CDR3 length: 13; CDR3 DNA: TGTGCCATCAGTGAGTCCTTAGATGAAAAACTGTTTTTT; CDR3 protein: CAISESLDEKLFF
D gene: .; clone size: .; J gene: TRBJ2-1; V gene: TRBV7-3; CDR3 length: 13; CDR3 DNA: TGTGCCAGCAGCAAAGGCCTCGGGAACGAGCAGTTCTTC; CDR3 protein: CASSKGLGNEQFF
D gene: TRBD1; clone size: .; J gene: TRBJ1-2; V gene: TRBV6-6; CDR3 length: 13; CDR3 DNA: TGTGCCATCCGTCTGGACAGGGCCTATGGCTACACCTTC; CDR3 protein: CAIRLDRAYGYTF
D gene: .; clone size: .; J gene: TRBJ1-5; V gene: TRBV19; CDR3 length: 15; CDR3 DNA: TGTGCCAGTAGTAGGGAGGCCAGCAACAATCAGCCCCAGCATTTT; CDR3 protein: CASSREASNNQPQHF
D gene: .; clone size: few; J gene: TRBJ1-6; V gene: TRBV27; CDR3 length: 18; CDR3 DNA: TGTGCCAGCAGTTCATTGACAGAAATCAGCTCCTATAATTCACCCCTCCACTTT; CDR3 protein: CASSSLTEISSYNSPLHF
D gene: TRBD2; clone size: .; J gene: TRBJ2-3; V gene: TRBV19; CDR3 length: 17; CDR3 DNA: TGTGCCAGTAGTATCCTCGGACTAGCGCCTAGCACAGATACGCAGTATTTT; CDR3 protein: CASSILGLAPSTDTQYF
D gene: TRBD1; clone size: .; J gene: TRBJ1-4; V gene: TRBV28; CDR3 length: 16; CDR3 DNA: TGTGCCAGCAGACATCTCCGGGACAGACCTAATGAAAAACTGTTTTTT; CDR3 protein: CASRHLRDRPNEKLFF
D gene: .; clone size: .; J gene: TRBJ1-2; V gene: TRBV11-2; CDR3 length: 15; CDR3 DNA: TGTGCCAGCAGCTTCATACTAGAAAGCGGCTATGGCTACACCTTC; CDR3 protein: CASSFILESGYGYTF
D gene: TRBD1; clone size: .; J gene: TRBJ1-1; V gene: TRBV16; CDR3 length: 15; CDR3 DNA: TGTGCCAGCAGCCTATGGACAGGGAGTGGCACTGAAGCTTTCTTT; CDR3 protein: CASSLWTGSGTEAFF
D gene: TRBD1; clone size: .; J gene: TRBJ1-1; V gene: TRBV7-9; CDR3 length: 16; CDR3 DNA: TGTTCCAGCAGCTCCTACAGGGGTTCTGTGGTCACTGAAGCTTTCTTT; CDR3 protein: CSSSSYRGSVVTEAFF
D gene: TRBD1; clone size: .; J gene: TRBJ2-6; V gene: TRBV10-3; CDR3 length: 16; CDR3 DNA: TGTGCCATCAGCGGACAGGGCAGCTCTGGGGCCAACGTCCTGACTTTC; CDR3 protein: CAISGQGSSGANVLTF
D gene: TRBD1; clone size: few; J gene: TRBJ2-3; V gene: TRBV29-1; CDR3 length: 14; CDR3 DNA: TGCAGCGTTAGAGGGACAGGGCGCACAGATACGCAGTATTTT; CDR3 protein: CSVRGTGRTDTQYF
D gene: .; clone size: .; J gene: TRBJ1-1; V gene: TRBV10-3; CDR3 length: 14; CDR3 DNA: TGTGCCATCAGTGAGTCGACCGGGAGGGCTGAAGCTTTCTTT; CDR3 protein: CAISESTGRAEAFF
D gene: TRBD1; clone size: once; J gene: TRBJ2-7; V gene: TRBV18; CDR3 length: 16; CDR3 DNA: TGTGCCAGCTCACCACCCCCGGACAGGGACCCGTACGAGCAGTACTTC; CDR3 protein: CASSPPPDRDPYEQYF
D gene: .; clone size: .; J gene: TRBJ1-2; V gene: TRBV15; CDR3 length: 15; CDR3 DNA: TGTGCCACCAGCAGTCCCCTAGAACCTAACTATGGCTACACCTTC; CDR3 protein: CATSSPLEPNYGYTF
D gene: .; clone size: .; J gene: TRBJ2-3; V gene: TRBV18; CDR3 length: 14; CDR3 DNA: TGTGCCAGCTCACAGGGCGCTCAGGGAAATACGCAGTATTTT; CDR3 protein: CASSQGAQGNTQYF
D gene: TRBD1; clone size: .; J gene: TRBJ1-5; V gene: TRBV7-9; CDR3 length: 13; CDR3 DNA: TGTGCCAGCAACAAACAGGGGGATCAGCCCCAGCATTTT; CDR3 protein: CASNKQGDQPQHF